This T cell receptor (beta chain) was recovered during a study of spatial heterogeneity in lung cancer. The study's findings and limits: Higher tumor mutation counts went along with higher counts of expanded intratumoral alpha and beta TCRs.

On this clonotype: Its target is not known.

This CDR3 has 15 residues. Germline CDR1 SGHRS, CDR2 YFSETQ. V gave up 0 bases and J gave up 10 bases; unmatched junction bases: 5. TCRdb recomputed calls from the 5' RACE reads with MiXCR, one row per CDR3 protein. The sample yields approximately 18,000 distinct CDR3 sequences, approximately 5% seen once. Sample time point: sample taken at primary tumor resection. Sequenced material: lung tumor tissue, taken at surgery. The rearrangement joins TRBV5-1 to TRBJ2-2; 11 nucleotides line up with TRBD1. The sequence was obtained from a female donor with early-stage non-small cell lung cancer. CDR3 sequence: CASSLDGQGAAELFF. In nucleotides, the CDR3 is TGCGCCAGCAGCTTGGACGGACAGGGGGCCGCGGAGCTGTTTTTT.